This T cell receptor beta chain was recorded in a study of patients and donors after allogeneic stem cell transplantation. TCRdb reanalysed the RT-PCR reads using MiXCR and keeps one entry per CDR3 protein. Among some 40,000 distinct CDR3 sequences listed, roughly 30% were seen once. This CDR3 is 19 amino acids long. Unmatched junction bases numbered 15, after V lost 5 bases and J lost 7 bases. Per germline, CDR1 MNHEY and CDR2 SMNVEV (reference sequence). This chain uses TRBV27 with TRBJ2-3, with 16 bases lining up with TRBD2. The sequenced sample consisted of blood, either unsorted or a sorted T cell fraction (not recorded which). The origin of this receptor is a human donor who was either an allogeneic HSCT recipient or a stem cell or donor lymphocyte infusion donor (not recorded which). It is not recorded whose cells these are; they may come from a transplant donor. CDR3 in DNA: TGTGCCAGCAGTGCTGCGGGACTAGCGGGAGGGAATGGAAGATATACGCAGTATTTT. This gives the protein CASSAAGLAGGNGRYTQYF.